This T cell receptor (beta chain) appears in the sequencing data of a study of T cell responses to AZD1222 COVID-19 vaccine. Study-wide findings and caveats: Only a handful of AZD1222 recipients, five to seven in all, had baseline seropositivity.

Note on this clone: Its antigen is currently unknown.

Germline CDR1 and CDR2: MDHEN and SYDVKM. Unmatched junction bases numbered 0, after V lost 2 bases and J lost 0 bases. This CDR3 is built from 15 residues. Method: immunoSEQ multiplex PCR; TCRdb's copy keeps in-frame clones and lacks some. This table holds 70,000 to 85,000 clones, approximately 83% found once. Here the sequenced sample was peripheral blood, taken 28 days after the second AZD1222 dose. V and J are TRBV28 and TRBJ2-2; 7 bases align to TRBD2. The TCR was taken from an adult who received the AZD1222 COVID-19 vaccine. The CDR3 nucleotides read TGTGCCAGCAGTTTAGCGGGAGCGAACACCGGGGAGCTGTTTTTT. Its protein is CASSLAGANTGELFF.